This T cell receptor beta chain was documented in a study of tumor-infiltrating lymphocytes in primary liver carcinoma. The length of the CDR3 is 16 residues. Germline lookup yields CDR1 MGHRA and CDR2 YSYEKL. RNA was extracted from whole blood without cell sorting, alongside germline DNA. Using a constant-region primer together with ProtoScript II reverse transcriptase, TCR beta cDNA was made from around 500 ng of total RNA. For TCR beta, libraries were produced by three nested multiplex PCR rounds using slightly modified ARM-PCR. Researchers ran the first two PCR rounds for roughly 11 cycles each with TRBV1-TRBV30 forward primers and a C-beta reverse primer. MiXCR, run by TCRdb on the multiplex PCR reads, gives a single entry per CDR3 protein. The sample includes 300,000 to 350,000 distinct CDR3 sequences, 50% to 75% of them seen just once. Note on this clonotype: A junction boundary mismatches the germline segment, possibly from a read error.

The chain is built from TRBV4-1 and TRBJ2-1; TRBD2 agrees at 9 bases. The origin of this receptor is a woman in her twenties or thirties with primary liver carcinoma and hepatitis B virus infection. Sequencing used peripheral blood. CDR3 amino acids: CARSQLVAGVGHEQFF. Written as DNA, the CDR3 is TGCGCCAGGAGCCAGCTGGTAGCGGGAGTTGGCCATGAGCAGTTCTTC.